These T cell receptor beta chains were read from a single sample in a study of shared clonotypes between healthy human individuals. Profiling relied on immunoSEQ multiplex PCR, and the TCRdb table lists in-frame clones only, not all of them. This sample has approximately 2.5 million clones, with 93% found just once. Material for sequencing was naive CD4+ T cells from PBMCs. Source of these receptors: a man younger than 35 in good health. Some clones in this sample may be carry-over from other donors' samples. CDR3s include the opening cysteine and the closing phenylalanine or tryptophan. Fields, in order: D gene, V gene, J gene, clone size, CDR3 protein, CDR3 DNA. The D gene is left open where the match is weak. Clone size appears in some rows only: once, few, many, or a class for an expanded clone.

-	TRBV28	TRBJ1-2	-	CASSSTSNSLYYGYTF	TGTGCCAGCAGTTCCACCTCCAACAGCTTATACTATGGCTACACCTTC
-	TRBV7-6	TRBJ1-5	-	CASSLGQGGIQPQHF	TGTGCCAGCAGCTTAGGGCAGGGTGGAATCCAGCCCCAGCATTTT
-	TRBV27	TRBJ1-6	-	CASKATVNSPLHF	TGTGCCAGCAAAGCGACGGTGAATTCACCCCTCCACTTT
TRBD2	TRBV6-6	TRBJ2-7	once	CASSPGTSGNHEQYF	TGTGCCAGCAGTCCCGGGACTAGCGGGAACCACGAGCAGTACTTC
-	TRBV7-3	TRBJ1-2	-	CASSSGLGEGYTF	TGTGCCAGCAGCTCGGGGTTGGGGGAAGGCTACACCTTC
-	TRBV7-9	TRBJ1-2	-	CAGSLDWRERVDGYTF	TGTGCCGGCAGCTTAGATTGGAGGGAGCGAGTTGACGGCTACACCTTC
-	TRBV2	TRBJ2-7	-	CASDDRDPYYEQYF	TGTGCCAGCGACGACCGGGACCCCTACTACGAGCAGTACTTC
-	TRBV2	TRBJ2-5	-	CASRQMGETQYF	TGTGCCAGCAGACAGATGGGAGAGACCCAGTACTTC
TRBD2	TRBV29-1	TRBJ2-1	-	CSAASGRAVEQFF	TGCAGCGCTGCTAGCGGGAGGGCCGTTGAGCAGTTCTTC
-	TRBV7-9	TRBJ1-1	-	CASSLVNTHTEAFF	TGTGCCAGCAGCTTAGTTAATACGCACACTGAAGCTTTCTTT
TRBD1	TRBV4-3	TRBJ2-7	-	CASSQDPGTGSYEQYF	TGCGCCAGCAGCCAAGACCCCGGGACAGGGTCCTACGAGCAGTACTTC
-	TRBV27	TRBJ2-1	few	CASSLYNEQFF	TGTGCCAGCAGTTTATACAATGAGCAGTTCTTC
-	TRBV7-2	TRBJ2-7	-	CASSVQGSSYEQYF	TGTGCCAGCAGCGTACAGGGTAGCTCCTACGAGCAGTACTTC
-	TRBV5-1	TRBJ1-4	once	CASSFGHPGNEKLFF	TGCGCCAGCAGCTTCGGACACCCGGGGAATGAAAAACTGTTTTTT
TRBD1	TRBV30	TRBJ2-7	-	CALTGPGGPYEQYF	TGTGCCTTGACGGGTCCAGGGGGTCCCTACGAGCAGTACTTC
TRBD2	TRBV27	TRBJ2-5	-	CASSFRRAGVLETQYF	TGTGCCAGCAGTTTTCGTCGAGCGGGAGTTCTAGAGACCCAGTACTTC
-	TRBV6-5	TRBJ1-2	-	CASRRANYGYTF	TGTGCCAGCAGAAGGGCTAACTATGGCTACACCTTC
TRBD2	TRBV18	TRBJ2-3	-	CASSPMTSGATDTQYF	TGTGCCAGCTCACCAATGACTAGCGGAGCCACAGATACGCAGTATTTT
-	TRBV18	TRBJ1-2	-	CASSPGRYGYTF	TGTGCCAGCTCACCAGGACGATATGGCTACACCTTC
-	TRBV6-1	TRBJ1-1	once	CASRPATYLGAFF	TGTGCCAGCAGGCCCGCTACTTACTTAGGGGCTTTCTTT
TRBD1	TRBV11-2	TRBJ2-7	-	CASSPGTGTYEQYF	TGTGCCAGCAGCCCCGGGACAGGGACCTACGAGCAGTACTTC
-	TRBV2	TRBJ1-6	-	CASNPGRSSYNSPLHF	TGTGCCAGCAACCCAGGACGGAGCTCCTATAATTCACCCCTCCACTTT
-	TRBV10-3	TRBJ2-3	-	CAISDLLGGSDTQYF	TGTGCCATCAGTGATCTACTAGGGGGTTCAGATACGCAGTATTTT
TRBD2	TRBV5-1	TRBJ2-2	-	CASSLASGTNTGELFF	TGCGCCAGCAGCTTGGCTAGCGGCACGAACACCGGGGAGCTGTTTTTT
-	TRBV7-3	TRBJ2-3	-	CASSLGQHTDTQYF	TGTGCCAGCAGCTTAGGGCAGCACACAGATACGCAGTATTTT
-	TRBV5-1	TRBJ2-7	-	CASSWTEPSYEQYF	TGCGCCAGCAGCTGGACAGAGCCCTCCTACGAGCAGTACTTC
-	TRBV19	TRBJ1-1	-	CASGEYVEAFF	TGTGCCAGTGGGGAGTACGTTGAAGCTTTCTTT
-	TRBV7-6	TRBJ2-2	-	CASSLLRNTGELFF	TGTGCCAGCAGCTTATTGCGTAACACCGGGGAGCTGTTTTTT